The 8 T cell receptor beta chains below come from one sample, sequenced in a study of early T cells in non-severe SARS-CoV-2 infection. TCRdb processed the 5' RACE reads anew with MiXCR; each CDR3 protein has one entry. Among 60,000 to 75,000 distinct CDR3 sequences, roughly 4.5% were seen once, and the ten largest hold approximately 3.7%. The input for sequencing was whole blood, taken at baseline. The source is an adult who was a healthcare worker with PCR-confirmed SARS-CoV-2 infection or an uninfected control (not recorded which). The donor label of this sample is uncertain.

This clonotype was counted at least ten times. Written as DNA, the CDR3 is TGCGCCAGCAGTCAAGTAGCGACCTACGAGCAGTACTTC. Encoded protein: CASSQVATYEQYF. This chain connects TRBV10-2 to TRBJ2-7, with D possibly being TRBD2 (5 bases). Per germline, CDR1 WSHSY and CDR2 SAAADI. CDR3 size: 13 residues. V lost 5 bases to trimming and J lost 2 bases, with 10 bases between them.

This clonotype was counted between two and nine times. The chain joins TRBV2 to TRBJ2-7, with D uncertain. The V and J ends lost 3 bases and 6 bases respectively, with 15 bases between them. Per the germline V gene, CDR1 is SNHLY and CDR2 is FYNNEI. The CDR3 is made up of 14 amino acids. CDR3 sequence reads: CASSDPPQSPEQYF. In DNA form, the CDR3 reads TGTGCCAGCAGTGATCCCCCCCAAAGTCCCGAGCAGTACTTC.

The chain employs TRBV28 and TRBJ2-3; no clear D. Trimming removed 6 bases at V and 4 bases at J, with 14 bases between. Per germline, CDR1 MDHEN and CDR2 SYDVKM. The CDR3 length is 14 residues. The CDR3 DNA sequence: TGTGCCAGCAGCCCCGGTGAGGCAGCAGATACGCAGTATTTT. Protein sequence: CASSPGEAADTQYF.

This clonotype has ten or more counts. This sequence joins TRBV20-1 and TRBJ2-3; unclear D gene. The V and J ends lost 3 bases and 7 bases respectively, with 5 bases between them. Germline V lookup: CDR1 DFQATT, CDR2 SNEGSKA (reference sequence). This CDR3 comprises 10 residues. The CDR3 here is CSASGHTQYF. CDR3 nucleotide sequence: TGCAGTGCTAGTGGACATACGCAGTATTTT.

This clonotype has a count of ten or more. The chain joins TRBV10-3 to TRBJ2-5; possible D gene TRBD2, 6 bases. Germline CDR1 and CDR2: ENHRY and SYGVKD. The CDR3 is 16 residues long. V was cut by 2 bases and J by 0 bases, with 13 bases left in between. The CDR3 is CAISEVPGEYQETQYF. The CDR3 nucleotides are TGTGCCATCAGTGAGGTACCGGGAGAGTACCAAGAGACCCAGTACTTC.

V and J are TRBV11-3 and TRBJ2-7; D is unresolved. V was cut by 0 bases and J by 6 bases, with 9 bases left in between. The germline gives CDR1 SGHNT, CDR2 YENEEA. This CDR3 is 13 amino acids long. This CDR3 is CASSLDQEREQYF. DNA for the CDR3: TGTGCCAGCAGCTTAGATCAGGAGCGCGAGCAGTACTTC.

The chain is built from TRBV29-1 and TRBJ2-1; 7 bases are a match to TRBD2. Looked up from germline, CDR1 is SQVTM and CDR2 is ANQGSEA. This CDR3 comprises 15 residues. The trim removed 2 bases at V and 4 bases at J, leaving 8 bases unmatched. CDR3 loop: CSVEPPGGGYNEQFF. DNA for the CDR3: TGCAGCGTTGAACCCCCTGGGGGAGGGTACAATGAGCAGTTCTTC.

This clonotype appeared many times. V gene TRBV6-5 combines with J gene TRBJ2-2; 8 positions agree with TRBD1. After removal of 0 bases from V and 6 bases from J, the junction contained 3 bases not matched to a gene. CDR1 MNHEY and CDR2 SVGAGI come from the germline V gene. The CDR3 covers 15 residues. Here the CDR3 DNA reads TGTGCCAGCAGTTACTCGACAGGGGTAGCCGGGGAGCTGTTTTTT. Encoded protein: CASSYSTGVAGELFF.